This TCR beta chain originates from a study of blood T cells in healthy people across ages (dated by TCRdb to between 2014 and 2016). Regarding the research as a whole: In model experiments, template switching captured roughly one uniquely barcoded TCR beta cDNA molecule for every two T cells. Age-related changes in TCR beta repertoire diversity were measured in the study by deep sequencing normalized with unique cDNA molecular identifiers. Four age groups were formed from the donors: young (average about 16 years), middle-aged (approximately 39), aged (roughly 56) and long-lived (around 82). To avoid experimental bias, donors of different ages were distributed randomly across sequencing lanes. Using the same blood draw, the study looked at two additional independent replicas of 1 million unique cDNA reads for two donors, one aged 18 to 30 and the other aged 80 or older.

Summary of the overall study and its limitations: As age increased, observed TCR beta diversity per million T cells dropped in a roughly linear way, and a significant reduction was already evident by age roughly 36. Estimates of total diversity from one million sequenced T cells were regarded as lower bounds and underestimates. Because profiling used bulk unsorted PBMCs, naive and antigen-experienced compartments could not be compared conclusively. The long-lived group showed more naive CD4+ T cells, fewer expanded clones and increased TCR diversity than the aged group, suggesting age selection. Because donor CMV infection status was unknown, age-related changes in expanded clonotypes were potentially confounded. Observed TCR beta diversity correlated strongly with the percentage of naive T cells measured by flow cytometry.

Libraries were constructed by 5' RACE. These reads were obtained on an Illumina HiSeq 2500. A second PCR of roughly 6 to 11 cycles was run with a J-beta primer mix and a sample-barcoded 5' primer. Each TCR beta cDNA molecule received a unique molecular identifier from a template-switch 5' adaptor carrying 12 random nucleotides. Each sample yielded at least 2.5 million CDR3-containing paired-end reads. First-strand cDNA synthesis was performed from all RNA using the Mint cDNA synthesis kit, with priming by a TRBC-specific oligonucleotide. After uracil-DNA glycosylase treatment, a first 18-cycle PCR used universal primers M1SS and BC2_uni_R on all cDNA. In the paper's pipeline: Each sample was normalized by randomly selecting 1 million high-quality reads, each carrying a distinct molecular identifier. Instead of being binned into consensus sequences, reads that shared molecular identifiers were thrown out. MiTCR, set to a Q25 quality threshold and the strictest error-elimination algorithm, was used for CDR3 identification, clonotype clustering and error correction. A nonparametric unseen species model using Euler transformation provided a lower-bound estimate of total TCR beta diversity. TCRdb cleaned the public reads at Q25 with fastp, built clones with MiXCR and kept in-frame beta chains. Rows are unified per CDR3 protein, each entry keeping the most common DNA and genes. TCRdb's processing, not the authors', yielded these V and J calls. Recorded for this sample are 1.5 million or so distinct CDR3 sequences; about 42% of them occurred a single time. The top ten constitute 4% of the sample.

With respect to this clonotype: The target of this receptor is not known. The record has no base qualities; no much larger clone is one base away.

The donors were roughly 40 Caucasian individuals from Russia, aged roughly 6 to 90 years, who were systemically healthy. Each donor gave 9.5 to 10 milliliters of peripheral blood, drawn into EDTA-treated Vacutainer tubes. PBMCs were isolated by Ficoll-Paque density-gradient centrifugation, with at least 6 million obtained per sample. Total RNA was extracted from PBMCs with Trizol reagent, with at least 5.5 micrograms obtained per sample. For every donor, flow cytometry on a PBMC aliquot measured the percentage of naive CD45RAhigh/CD27high T cells. Including the terminal cysteine and phenylalanine, the CDR3 comprises 15 residues. Only the CDR3 DNA is retained, 45 bases long and in frame from the first base. The germline V gene specifies MNHEY as CDR1 and SVGAGI as CDR2. The germline ends are 17 bases apart after V is trimmed by 6 bases and J by 3 bases.

The sample was blood. The receptor was derived from a woman between 18 and 29 years old in good health. This chain joins TRBV6-5 to TRBJ1-1; perhaps TRBD1 is the D gene, with 5 bases matching. CDR3 region: CASSRVRGTHTEAFF. The bases are TGTGCCAGCAGCCGAGTTCGGGGGACCCACACTGAAGCTTTCTTT.